What follows are 23 T cell receptor beta chains derived from one specimen sequenced in a study of chemoradiotherapy in HPV16-positive cancers. Data came from immunoSEQ multiplex PCR; TCRdb stores just in-frame clones and leaves some out. The table shows under 35,000 clones, with over 85% occurring only once. Sequences were derived from blood, sampled from a patient who underwent chemoradiotherapy. The receptors stem from a human donor with HPV-associated anogenital cancer.

In this sample, this clone turned up once. The gene calls are TRBV4-1 and TRBJ1-1; 7 positions match TRBD1. CDR1 is MGHRA and CDR2 is YSYEKL in the germline V gene. The trim removed 4 bases at V and 2 bases at J, leaving 4 bases unmatched. The CDR3 has 14 amino acids. CDR3 residues: CASSPDRANTEAFF. For the CDR3, the DNA is TGCGCCAGCAGCCCTGACAGGGCAAACACTGAAGCTTTCTTT.

The chain employs TRBV5-8 and TRBJ2-6; D unresolved. The length of the CDR3 is 16 residues. Deletions cut 4 bases from V and 0 bases from J, with 11 bases between. In germline, CDR1 is SGHTS, CDR2 YDEGEE. In nucleotides, the CDR3 is TGTGCCAGCAGCGGCTACGACTTCTCTGGGGCCAACGTCCTGACTTTC. Encoded protein: CASSGYDFSGANVLTF.

This chain connects TRBV7-8 to TRBJ2-5; TRBD2 is a possible D gene (6 bases). The germline V gene has CDR1 SGHVS and CDR2 FQNEAQ. V lost 6 bases, J lost 5 bases, and 16 bases lay in between. The CDR3 has 14 amino acids. CDR3 region: CASSSFGGRETQYF. The CDR3 DNA is TGTGCCAGCAGTTCCTTTGGAGGGCGGGAGACCCAGTACTTC.

The V gene is TRBV9, the J gene TRBJ1-5; D gene uncertain. Per germline, CDR1 SGDLS and CDR2 YYNGEE. Trimming removed 0 bases at V and 6 bases at J, with 7 bases between. The CDR3 spans 13 residues. The CDR3 protein is CASSVALGQPQHF. Here the CDR3 DNA reads TGTGCCAGCAGCGTAGCTTTGGGTCAGCCCCAGCATTTT.

This clone was seen just once. The gene calls are TRBV7-2 and TRBJ1-1; D gene unclear. V shed 2 bases and J shed 1 base, with 5 bases lying between them. Germline V gene lookup returns CDR1 SGHTA and CDR2 FQGNSA. The CDR3 extends over 13 amino acids. CDR3 amino acids: CASSLSRNTEAFF. The CDR3 DNA is TGTGCCAGCAGCTTATCCAGGAACACTGAAGCTTTCTTT.

This rearrangement joins TRBV29-1 to TRBJ2-1; D ambiguous. V lost 4 bases and J lost 6, with 10 bases in between. This CDR3 contains 12 residues. Germline V gene data show CDR1 as SQVTM and CDR2 as ANQGSEA. The CDR3: CSVVRQANEQFF. The CDR3 DNA follows: TGCAGCGTTGTCCGGCAGGCCAATGAGCAGTTCTTC.

As DNA, the CDR3 is TGTGCCATCGGAGTTGGGGCAGGGAGCTCTGGGGCCAACGTCCTGACTTTC. This codes for CAIGVGAGSSGANVLTF. V gene TRBV10-3 combines with J gene TRBJ2-6; either TRBD1 or TRBD2 may fit D (5 bases each). The CDR3 has 17 amino acids. Deletions cut 8 bases from V and 0 bases from J, with 17 bases between. The germline CDR1 and CDR2 sequences are ENHRY and SYGVKD.

This rearrangement joins TRBV18 to TRBJ2-4, with D tentatively TRBD2 (5 bases). V was trimmed by 5 bases and J by 7 bases, leaving 9 bases between them. Germline CDR1 KGHSH, CDR2 LQKENI. This CDR3 is built from 12 residues. The CDR3 region is CASSNPGNIQYF. The CDR3 coding sequence is TGTGCCAGCTCAAATCCGGGGAACATTCAGTACTTC. Full variable domain (missing parts from reference TRBV18 and TRBJ2-4): NAGVMQNPRHLVRRRGQEARLRCSPMKGHSHVYWYRQLPEEGLKFMVYLQKENIIDESGMPKERFSAEFPKEGPSILRIQQVVRGDSAAYFCASSNPGNIQYFGAGTRLSVL.

The chain links TRBV7-8 to TRBJ1-1; D unresolved. Trimming removed 5 bases at V and 0 bases at J, with 7 bases between. CDR3 length: 13 amino acids. Germline CDR1 and CDR2: SGHVS and FQNEAQ. The CDR3 loop reads CASSLRMNTEAFF. DNA of the CDR3: TGTGCCAGCAGCCTCCGTATGAACACTGAAGCTTTCTTT.

This sequence joins TRBV10-3 and TRBJ1-2; possibly TRBD1 for D (5 bases). In germline, CDR1 is ENHRY, CDR2 SYGVKD. Between the trimmed V and J ends, which lost 4 bases and 6 bases, there was a span of 15 bases. The CDR3 is 14 amino acids. The chain's CDR3 is CAISVLDTNHGYTF. CDR3 nucleotides: TGTGCCATCAGTGTCTTGGACACCAACCATGGCTACACCTTC.

The V gene is TRBV7-9, the J gene TRBJ2-7; TRBD2 agrees at 7 bases. The CDR3 runs to 13 residues. V lost 5 bases, J lost 2 bases, and 3 bases stayed unmatched. Germline CDR1 and CDR2: SEHNR and FQNEAQ (reference sequence). The CDR3 DNA is TGTGCCAGCAGCCTCGGACTAGCCTACGAGCAGTACTTC. Translating gives CASSLGLAYEQYF.

This chain uses TRBV18 with TRBJ2-7; D might be TRBD1 (5 bases). V lost 4 bases to trimming and J lost 4 bases, with 11 bases between them. CDR1 and CDR2 (germline): KGHSH, LQKENI. The CDR3 contains 13 residues. The CDR3 nucleotides read TGTGCCAGCTCACAGGACACAAAGTACGAGCAGTACTTC. Protein: CASSQDTKYEQYF.

The rearrangement uses TRBV25-1 and TRBJ2-7; 9 bases are shared with TRBD1. The CDR3 is 15 amino acids. The germline V gene encodes CDR1 MGHDK and CDR2 SYGVNS. Trimming removed 3 bases from V and 5 bases from J; junction bases left unmatched: 8. CDR3 nucleotide sequence: TGTGCCAGCAGTGATCCAGGACAGGGGAGGGACGAGCAGTACTTC. It codes for CASSDPGQGRDEQYF.

This chain links TRBV4-3 with TRBJ2-3; D is tentatively TRBD1 or TRBD2 (5 bases each). Trimming cost V 5 bases and J 10 bases, with 7 bases left between them. The CDR3 extends over 10 amino acids. Germline V gene lookup returns CDR1 LGHNA and CDR2 YSLEER. As DNA, the CDR3 is TGCGCCAGCAGCAAGGGACCGCAGTATTTT. Protein product: CASSKGPQYF.

Here the CDR3 reads CASSLQTTSGSGETQYF. The CDR3, as DNA: TGTGCCAGCAGCCTACAGACAACTAGCGGGAGCGGAGAGACCCAGTACTTC. The V gene is TRBV7-2, the J gene TRBJ2-5, with 11 bases lining up with TRBD2. Germline-derived CDR1 and CDR2 are SGHTA and FQGNSA. J lost 4 bases, V lost 5 bases, and 12 bases had no gene match. The CDR3 consists of 17 residues.

V is TRBV7-2 and J is TRBJ2-1; D may correspond to TRBD1 or TRBD2 (5 bases each). The germline V and J ends were trimmed by 6 bases and 5 bases, with 14 bases remaining between them. Looked up from germline, CDR1 is SGHTA and CDR2 is FQGNSA. The CDR3 runs 14 residues. This CDR3 is CASSSRDLNNEQFF. CDR3 bases: TGTGCCAGCAGTTCGAGGGACCTAAACAATGAGCAGTTCTTC. Full variable domain (remainder filled in from reference TRBV7-2 and TRBJ2-1): GAGVSQSPSNKVTEKGKDVELRCDPISGHTALYWYRQSLGQGLEFLIYFQGNSAPDKSGLPSDRFSAERTGGSVSTLTIQRTQQEDSAVYLCASSSRDLNNEQFFGPGTRLTVL.

The V gene is TRBV5-4, the J gene TRBJ2-7, with D possibly matching TRBD1 (6 bases). Germline CDR1 SGHNT, CDR2 YYREEE (reference sequence). Trimming left V 4 bases short and J 3 bases short, with 11 bases between. CDR3 length: 13 residues. CDR3 sequence reads: CASSLDRIYEQYF. DNA of the CDR3: TGTGCCAGCAGCCTGGACAGAATCTACGAGCAGTACTTC.

The rearrangement uses TRBV27 and TRBJ2-7; 8 bases are shared with TRBD2. The CDR3 length is 15 residues. Germline V gene lookup returns CDR1 MNHEY and CDR2 SMNVEV (reference sequence). J was trimmed by 1 base and V by 5 bases; bases with no gene match: 7. The CDR3 sequence is CASSPTGGPSYEQYF. The CDR3 coding sequence is TGTGCCAGCAGTCCCACGGGGGGGCCTTCCTACGAGCAGTACTTC.

CDR3 region: CASSQEGAGGSPLHF. The CDR3 coding sequence is TGCGCCAGCAGCCAAGAAGGGGCGGGGGGATCACCCCTCCACTTT. The genes are TRBV4-1 and TRBJ1-6, with D tentatively TRBD1 (5 bases). V was shortened by 0 bases and J by 10 bases, with 13 bases between the two germline ends. This CDR3 spans 15 amino acids. Per the germline V gene, CDR1 is MGHRA and CDR2 is YSYEKL.

This chain connects TRBV11-2 to TRBJ2-3; D remains ambiguous. Germline CDR1 SGHAT, CDR2 FQNNGV. V lost 5 bases and J 4 bases, leaving 16 bases between the germline ends. The CDR3 consists of 15 residues. CDR3: CASSHDIRRPDTQYF. The CDR3, as DNA: TGTGCCAGCAGCCACGACATCAGACGGCCAGATACGCAGTATTTT. Full variable domain (remainder filled in from reference TRBV11-2 and TRBJ2-3): EAGVAQSPRYKIIEKRQSVAFWCNPISGHATLYWYQQILGQGPKLLIQFQNNGVVDDSQLPKDRFSAERLKGVDSTLKIQPAKLEDSAVYLCASSHDIRRPDTQYFGPGTRLTVL.

J is TRBJ2-5 and V is TRBV12-2; the table's D call TRBD2 went unverified against the DNA. TRBV12-2 is a pseudogene segment. CDR3 size: 17 residues. For the CDR3, the DNA is TGTGCAAGTCGGAAGATGCGGGGGGCCGCACCCCAAGAGACCCAGTACTTC. Amino acid sequence: CASRKMRGAAPQETQYF.

The chain has TRBV18 and TRBJ1-2, with D unresolved. CDR1 and CDR2 (germline): KGHSH, LQKENI. Trimming took 3 bases from V and 2 from J, leaving 7 bases between them. The CDR3 loop spans 13 amino acids. DNA for the CDR3: TGTGCCAGCTCACCTGACAAGAACTATGGCTACACCTTC. Amino acids: CASSPDKNYGYTF.

The chain employs TRBV4-2 and TRBJ2-7; D is possibly TRBD1 (6 bases). Germline CDR1 is LGHNA and CDR2 is YNFKEQ. CDR3 length: 13 amino acids. V was trimmed by 4 bases and J by 2 bases, leaving 9 bases between them. The CDR3 spells CASSRDRTYEQYF. The DNA for the CDR3 is TGTGCCAGCAGCCGCGACAGGACCTACGAGCAGTACTTC.